Following are 9 T cell receptor beta chains from one sample sequenced in a study of radiation and T cells in renal cell carcinoma. Generated by immunoSEQ multiplex PCR, the TCRdb table keeps only in-frame clones and is missing some. This repertoire shows 150,000 or so clones, about 88% found once; its top ten account for 12%. Time point meaning: baseline pretreatment blood. Treatment denoted: 15 Gy SBRT to primary tumor, nephrectomy 4 weeks later. The source material was blood, sampled from a patient whose treatment included radiotherapy and nephrectomy. The receptors were gathered from a woman aged 50 to 60 with renal cell carcinoma.

The chain is built from TRBV6-5 and TRBJ2-3; 9 nucleotides align to TRBD1. CDR1 MNHEY and CDR2 SVGAGI come from the germline V gene. Trimming removed 2 bases from V and 4 bases from J; junction bases left unmatched: 7. The CDR3 runs to 16 residues. This CDR3 reads CASSYGDRGSADTQYF. The CDR3 nucleotides read TGTGCCAGCAGTTACGGTGACAGGGGGAGCGCAGATACGCAGTATTTT.

This clone was recorded a few times. V and J are TRBV9 and TRBJ1-3; TRBD1 agrees at 8 bases. Germline CDR1 and CDR2: SGDLS and YYNGEE. V trimming: 3 bases; J trimming: 0 bases; junction bases outside the gene matches: 2. The CDR3 has 15 residues. For the CDR3, the DNA is TGTGCCAGCAGCGGAGGACAGGGCTCTGGAAACACCATATATTTT. This translates into CASSGGQGSGNTIYF.

This rearrangement joins TRBV18 to TRBJ1-4; D gene ambiguous. Looked up from germline, CDR1 is KGHSH and CDR2 is LQKENI. There are 14 residues in the CDR3. Between the trimmed V and J ends, which lost 4 bases and 4 bases, there was a span of 10 bases. The CDR3 DNA reads as TGTGCCAGCTCACGATCAGGTGATAATGAAAAACTGTTTTTT. It specifies CASSRSGDNEKLFF.

The CDR3 region is CASSLDSREEQFF. CDR3 sequence (DNA): TGTGCCAGCAGCCTTGACTCCCGTGAGGAGCAGTTCTTC. The chain recombines TRBV4-2 with TRBJ2-1, with no clear D. There are 13 residues in the CDR3. V was trimmed by 4 bases and J by 10 bases, leaving 14 bases between them. Germline V lookup: CDR1 LGHNA, CDR2 YNFKEQ.

The rearrangement joins TRBV11-3 to TRBJ1-6, with TRBD1 matching 8 bases. Germline V gene lookup returns CDR1 SGHNT and CDR2 YENEEA. CDR3 length: 13 amino acids. The J segment lost 7 bases and the V segment lost 8 bases, leaving 4 bases of the junction unmatched. The CDR3 sequence is CASSTGENSPLHF. As DNA, the CDR3 is TGTGCCAGCTCGACAGGGGAAAATTCACCCCTCCACTTT.

This chain links TRBV5-1 with TRBJ1-4, with a possible D match to TRBD1 (6 bases). The CDR3 runs to 15 residues. The ends were cut back, 0 bases at V and 8 bases at J, with 14 bases in the middle. In germline, CDR1 is SGHRS, CDR2 YFSETQ. The CDR3 is CASSLDRQVGEKLFF. CDR3 DNA: TGCGCCAGCAGCTTGGATAGACAGGTGGGAGAAAAACTGTTTTTT.

This rearrangement joins TRBV5-6 to TRBJ2-7; no clear D. The CDR3 contains 15 residues. The V gene's germline CDR1 is SGHDT and CDR2 YYEEEE. V dropped 2 bases and J dropped 7 bases, with 19 bases sitting between them. The CDR3 region has the DNA TGTGCCAGCAGCTTTGGACGGCAAACTACGAGAGAGCAGTACTTC. Residues: CASSFGRQTTREQYF.

The CDR3 spells CASSPAGQGYEQYF. In DNA form, the CDR3 reads TGTGCCAGCAGCCCAGCGGGACAGGGCTACGAGCAGTACTTC. The chain uses TRBV5-6 and TRBJ2-7; 9 positions match TRBD1. The CDR3 covers 14 residues. CDR1 and CDR2 (germline): SGHDT, YYEEEE. Trimming took 4 bases from V and 3 from J; bases not matched to a gene: 5.

The rearrangement uses TRBV14 and TRBJ1-4; D gene unclear. CDR3 length equals 17 residues. V was cut by 4 bases and J by 7 bases, with 22 bases left in between. Germline V gives CDR1 SGHDN, CDR2 FVKESK. CDR3 protein: CASSPPFIDAWGEKLFF. In DNA form, the CDR3 reads TGTGCCAGCAGCCCCCCGTTTATCGACGCCTGGGGTGAAAAACTGTTTTTT.